This TCR beta chain was sequenced for a study of radiation and T cells in renal cell carcinoma. Study-level findings and limits: Without pretreatment biopsies, baseline tumor clonotype presence was undetermined. In blood, top tumor clones expanded by 2 weeks, shrinking by 4.

Regarding time point: baseline pretreatment blood. Treatment in this sample: 15 Gy SBRT to primary tumor, nephrectomy 4 weeks later. Blood was sampled at baseline, 2 weeks and 4 weeks after SBRT. The patient's renal cell carcinoma had clear cell pathology. The V end lost 4 bases, the J end lost 7 bases, and 11 bases lay between the germline ends. The germline gives CDR1 MNHNS, CDR2 SASEGT. This CDR3 spans 13 amino acids. Assay used: immunoSEQ multiplex PCR; TCRdb lists only in-frame clones, some missing. The sample has about 130,000 clones; about 88% are singletons. Notes on this clone: What it binds is not known.

The sequence came from a woman between 50 and 59 years old with renal cell carcinoma. Source: blood, taken from a patient whose treatment included radiotherapy and nephrectomy. This sequence joins TRBV6-1 and TRBJ1-5, with a possible D match to TRBD1 (6 bases). Written as DNA, the CDR3 is TGTGCCAGCAGTGGGGGACACGTGCAGCCCCAGCATTTT. It is translated as CASSGGHVQPQHF.